Below, 5 T cell receptor beta chains from the same sample are listed, as sequenced in a study of shared clonotypes between healthy human individuals. TCRdb's table, derived via immunoSEQ multiplex PCR, lists solely in-frame clones and lacks some. The sample lists about 1 million clones; roughly 80% were seen once. The sample consisted of memory CD4+ T cells sorted from blood. The subset denotes: CD45RA-negative fraction. The origin of the receptors is a young man in good health.

The rearrangement links TRBV14 to TRBJ2-7; TRBD2 agrees at 7 bases. CDR1 and CDR2 (germline): SGHDN, FVKESK. CDR3 length: 16 amino acids. V shed 6 bases and J 2 bases; nucleotides not matched to a gene: 13. The CDR3 region is CASSLGGSSPTYEQYF. The CDR3 nucleotides are TGTGCCAGCAGTTTGGGCGGGAGTTCCCCGACCTACGAGCAGTACTTC.

In regard to this clone: The same CDR3 can be traced to other DNA sequences in this sample. The chain is built from TRBV7-2 and TRBJ2-1; the D gene is possibly TRBD1 (7 bases). The V gene lost 2 bases and the J gene lost 3 bases, with 11 bases spanning the gap. CDR3 length equals 15 residues. Germline V gene sequence: CDR1 SGHTA, CDR2 FQGNSA. The CDR3 DNA is TGTGCCAGCAGCTTATCAGGGGGACTCTACAATGAGCAGTTCTTC. It yields the protein CASSLSGGLYNEQFF.

This clone is a singleton in its sample. This CDR3 reads CASSRLAGRDTGELFF. The CDR3 nucleotides read TGTGCCAGCAGCCGACTAGCGGGGAGGGACACCGGGGAGCTGTTTTTT. The chain has TRBV11-2 and TRBJ2-2; 11 nucleotides align to TRBD2. Per the germline V gene, CDR1 is SGHAT and CDR2 is FQNNGV. V gave up 5 bases and J gave up 3 bases; unmatched junction bases: 5. This CDR3 has 16 amino acids.

This clone has just a few counts. This chain connects TRBV7-2 to TRBJ1-6; tentatively, D is TRBD1 (5 bases). Between the trimmed V and J ends, which lost 1 base and 10 bases, there was a span of 11 bases. The CDR3 is 14 residues long. Per the germline V gene, CDR1 is SGHTA and CDR2 is FQGNSA. The CDR3 sequence is CASSLVRGGSPLHF. DNA for the CDR3: TGTGCCAGCAGCTTAGTGAGGGGAGGCTCACCCCTCCACTTT.

This chain joins TRBV14 and TRBJ1-6, with TRBD1 matching 10 bases. V lost 5 bases, J lost 11 bases, and 6 bases stayed unmatched. Germline V CDR1 and CDR2: SGHDN, FVKESK. The CDR3 consists of 14 residues. The CDR3 DNA reads as TGTGCCAGCAGCTCCTGGGACAGGGGTACACCCCTCCACTTT. Its protein product is CASSSWDRGTPLHF. The full variable domain, rest sourced from reference TRBV14 and TRBJ1-6, is EAGVTQFPSHSVIEKGQTVTLRCDPISGHDNLYWYRRVMGKEIKFLLHFVKESKQDESGMPNNRFLAERTGGTYSTLKVQPAELEDSGVYFCASSSWDRGTPLHFGNGTRLTVT.